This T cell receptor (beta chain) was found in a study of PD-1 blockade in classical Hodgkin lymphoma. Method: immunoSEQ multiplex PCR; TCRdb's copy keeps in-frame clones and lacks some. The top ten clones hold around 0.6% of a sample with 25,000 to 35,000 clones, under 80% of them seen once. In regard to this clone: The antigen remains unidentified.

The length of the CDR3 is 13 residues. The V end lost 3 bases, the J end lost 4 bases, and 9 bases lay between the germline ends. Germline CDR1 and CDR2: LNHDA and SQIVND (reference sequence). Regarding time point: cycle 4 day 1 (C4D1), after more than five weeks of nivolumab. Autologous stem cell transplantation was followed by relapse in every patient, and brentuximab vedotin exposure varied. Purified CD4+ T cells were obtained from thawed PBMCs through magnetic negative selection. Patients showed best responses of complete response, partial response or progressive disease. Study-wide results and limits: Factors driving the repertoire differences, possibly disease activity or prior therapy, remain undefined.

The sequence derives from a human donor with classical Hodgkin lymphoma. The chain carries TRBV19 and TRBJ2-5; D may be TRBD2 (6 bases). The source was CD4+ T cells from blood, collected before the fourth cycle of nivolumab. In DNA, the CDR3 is TGTGCCAGTAGTATCTTCGGGGGAGAGACCCAGTACTTC. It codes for CASSIFGGETQYF. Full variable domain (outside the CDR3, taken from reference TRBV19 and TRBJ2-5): DGGITQSPKYLFRKEGQNVTLSCEQNLNHDAMYWYRQDPGQGLRLIYYSQIVNDFQKGDIAEGYSVSREKKESFPLTVTSAQKNPTAFYLCASSIFGGETQYFGPGTRLLVL.